This paragraph reports one T cell receptor (beta chain). What it binds is not known. After 6 days with irradiated graft donor PBMCs, CFSE-labeled recipient PBMCs were FACS-sorted. This sample is drawn from a study of Tregs in tolerant kidney transplant recipients. Clones were read by immunoSEQ multiplex PCR, and TCRdb kept only the in-frame ones, dropping some. The profile shows 15,000 or so clones, more than 50% of them singletons. The germline gives CDR1 MNHEY, CDR2 SVGAGI. Trimming left V 0 bases short and J 7 bases short, with 12 bases between. CDR3 size: 14 residues. Findings and limits, study-wide: The most relevant donor-specific Treg TCRbeta repertoire apparently came from expansion with activated donor B cells.

The chain combines TRBV6-5 with TRBJ1-1, with D unclear. The sample was CD4+ T cells from blood cultured with allogeneic cells, taken before the transplant. The TCR was taken from a human patient who received a combined kidney and bone marrow transplant. This CDR3 reads CASSYSFGVGEAFF. DNA of the CDR3: TGTGCCAGCAGTTACTCGTTCGGGGTCGGTGAAGCTTTCTTT.